This T cell receptor beta chain was identified in a study of PD-1 blockade in classical Hodgkin lymphoma. Study results and limitations: Diminished baseline TCR diversity has been reported in newly diagnosed patients relative to healthy donors. Similar baseline diversity was found in complete responders and newly diagnosed patients. The CD4+ diversity rise by C4D1 was clearest in complete responders. Exclusion was applied to patients who started nivolumab under 1 year after ASCT.

Germline lookup yields CDR1 SGHRS and CDR2 YFSETQ. This CDR3 comprises 15 residues. V shed 7 bases and J shed 4 bases, with 19 bases lying between them. Generated by immunoSEQ multiplex PCR, the TCRdb table keeps only in-frame clones and is missing some. The table lists 50,000 or so clones, roughly 90% of them singletons. Turning to this clone: Its specificity is not known.

Stated time point: cycle 4 day 1 (C4D1), after less than 7 weeks of nivolumab. Relapse after autologous stem cell transplantation occurred in every patient, and brentuximab vedotin exposure varied. The source is a human donor with classical Hodgkin lymphoma. Specimen: peripheral blood mononuclear cells (PBMCs), collected before the fourth cycle of nivolumab. J is TRBJ2-3 and V is TRBV5-1, with a possible D match to TRBD2 (6 bases). The CDR3: CASGGESSRSDTQYF. CDR3 DNA sequence: TGCGCCAGCGGCGGGGAAAGTTCGCGCTCAGATACGCAGTATTTT.